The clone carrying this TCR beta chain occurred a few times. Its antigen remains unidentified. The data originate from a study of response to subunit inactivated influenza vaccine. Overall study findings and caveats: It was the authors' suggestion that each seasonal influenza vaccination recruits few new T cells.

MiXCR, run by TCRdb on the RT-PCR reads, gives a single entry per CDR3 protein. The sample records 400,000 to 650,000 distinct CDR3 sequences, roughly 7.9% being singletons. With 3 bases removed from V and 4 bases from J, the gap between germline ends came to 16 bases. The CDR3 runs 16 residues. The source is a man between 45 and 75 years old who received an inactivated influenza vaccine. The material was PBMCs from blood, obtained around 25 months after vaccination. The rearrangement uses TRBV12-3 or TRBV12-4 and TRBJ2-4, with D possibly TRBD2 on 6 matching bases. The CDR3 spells CASSFPGLGGKNIQYF. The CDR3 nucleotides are TGTGCCAGCAGTTTCCCTGGACTGGGGGGAAAAAACATTCAGTACTTC.